Each of the 18 T cell receptor beta chains below was sequenced from the same sample in a study of cytomegalovirus exposure and HLA in healthy donors. PCR primers comprised 60 Vbeta and 13 Jbeta primers. Some clones are missing from TCRdb's copy, which holds only in-frame ones; the method was immunoSEQ multiplex PCR. In the table there are approximately 180,000 clones, around 75% of which are singletons. Sequenced sample: PBMCs. The receptor source for this set is a woman between 50 and 59 years old in good health and CMV-seronegative.

The chain combines TRBV7-2 with TRBJ2-7, with a possible D match to TRBD1 (7 bases). Germline V lookup: CDR1 SGHTA, CDR2 FQGNSA. Trimming stripped 3 bases from V and 3 bases from J, with 12 bases between. The CDR3 extends over 14 amino acids. CDR3 nucleotides: TGTGCCAGCAGCTTGCAGGGGGGCAGCTACGAGCAGTACTTC. Translated, it gives CASSLQGGSYEQYF.

The chain combines TRBV28 with TRBJ1-2, with D uncertain. The ends were cut back, 6 bases at V and 2 bases at J, with 4 bases in the middle. CDR3 size: 11 residues. CDR1 and CDR2 (germline): MDHEN, SYDVKM. CDR3 protein: CASSGNYGYTF. The CDR3, as DNA: TGTGCCAGCAGCGGGAACTATGGCTACACCTTC.

The J gene is TRBJ2-1, the V gene TRBV11-2; 7 nucleotides line up with TRBD2. V shed 5 bases, J shed 7 bases, and the junction held 14 bases outside the gene matches. The CDR3 covers 16 residues. CDR1 is SGHAT, CDR2 FQNNGV, per germline. In nucleotides, the CDR3 is TGTGCCAGCAGCCCTCCGTGGGCGGGAGAAAGAAATGAGCAGTTCTTC. Protein product: CASSPPWAGERNEQFF.

In DNA, the CDR3 is TGTGCCAGCAGCGAAGACAGGGAAAGGACCCAGTACTTC. It codes for CASSEDRERTQYF. The V and J genes are TRBV11-3 and TRBJ2-5, with 7 bases fitting TRBD1. The CDR3 consists of 13 residues. Trimming cost V 5 bases and J 7 bases; bases outside gene matches: 7. CDR1 is SGHNT and CDR2 is YENEEA in the germline V gene.

The rearrangement links TRBV9 to TRBJ1-1, with D uncertain. From germline, CDR1 is SGDLS and CDR2 YYNGEE. V lost 6 bases and J 0 bases, leaving 9 bases between the germline ends. The CDR3 covers 13 residues. The CDR3 DNA follows: TGTGCCAGCACGGTCGATCTGAACACTGAAGCTTTCTTT. Encoded protein: CASTVDLNTEAFF.

The chain combines TRBV27 with TRBJ2-5, with 8 bases lining up with TRBD1. Germline V gene sequence: CDR1 MNHEY, CDR2 SMNVEV (reference sequence). The V gene end was trimmed by 6 bases and the J gene end by 7 bases; junction bases not matched to a gene: 16. The CDR3 contains 16 residues. CDR3 coding DNA: TGTGCCAGCAGGCTACCGGGACAGGACGTTCCGGGGACCCAGTACTTC. Translating gives CASRLPGQDVPGTQYF.

The chain couples TRBV2 to TRBJ1-1, with 8 nucleotides matching TRBD1. The ends lost 9 bases at V and 6 bases at J; junction bases unmatched: 15. CDR1 is SNHLY and CDR2 is FYNNEI in the germline V gene. This CDR3 contains 15 residues. The CDR3 region has the DNA TGTGCCAGTAGCGGGCAGGGGGCCTTCAGCTCTGAAGCTTTCTTT. This gives the protein CASSGQGAFSSEAFF. Filled out from reference TRBV2 and TRBJ1-1, the complete variable domain reads EPEVTQTPSHQVTQMGQEVILRCVPISNHLYFYWYRQILGQKVEFLVSFYNNEISEKSEIFDDQFSVERPDGSNFTLKIRSTKLEDSAMYFCASSGQGAFSSEAFFGQGTRLTVV.

The V and J genes are TRBV19 and TRBJ2-2; no clear D. V lost 5 bases and J lost 0, with 7 bases in between. This CDR3 spans 14 amino acids. CDR1 and CDR2 (germline): LNHDA, SQIVND (reference sequence). For the CDR3, the DNA is TGTGCCAGTAGTTCCAGCGCGAACACCGGGGAGCTGTTTTTT. This encodes CASSSSANTGELFF.

The rearrangement joins TRBV5-1 to TRBJ2-6, with D maybe TRBD1 (6 bases). The CDR3 has 14 amino acids. Germline CDR1 is SGHRS and CDR2 is YFSETQ. V was cut by 0 bases and J by 11 bases, with 12 bases left in between. The CDR3 region is CASSLVGRTDVLTF. CDR3 coding DNA: TGCGCCAGCAGCTTGGTGGGCCGGACAGACGTCCTGACTTTC.

CDR3 sequence reads: CASSEIAGVYGYTF. The CDR3 coding sequence is TGTGCCAGCAGTGAAATCGCAGGGGTCTATGGCTACACCTTC. This rearrangement joins TRBV2 to TRBJ1-2; maybe TRBD1 (6 bases). Germline V CDR1 and CDR2: SNHLY, FYNNEI. The CDR3 loop spans 14 amino acids. The V end was cut by 2 bases, the J end by 4 bases, with 11 bases between. Combining the CDR3 with reference TRBV2 and TRBJ1-2 gives the whole variable domain EPEVTQTPSHQVTQMGQEVILRCVPISNHLYFYWYRQILGQKVEFLVSFYNNEISEKSEIFDDQFSVERPDGSNFTLKIRSTKLEDSAMYFCASSEIAGVYGYTFGSGTRLTVV.

This chain joins TRBV9 and TRBJ2-1; weak D call: TRBD1 (6 bases). The germline V and J ends were trimmed by 0 bases and 3 bases, with 13 bases remaining between them. Germline V gene lookup returns CDR1 SGDLS and CDR2 YYNGEE. The CDR3 runs to 16 residues. The chain's CDR3 is CASSVEAGVFYNEQFF. In DNA, the CDR3 is TGTGCCAGCAGCGTAGAGGCAGGGGTCTTCTACAATGAGCAGTTCTTC. The full variable domain, completed using reference TRBV9 and TRBJ2-1, is DSGVTQTPKHLITATGQRVTLRCSPRSGDLSVYWYQQSLDQGLQFLIQYYNGEERAKGNILERFSAQQFPDLHSELNLSSLELGDSALYFCASSVEAGVFYNEQFFGPGTRLTVL.

The CDR3 here is CASSIVVFVGELGRNEQFF. Written as DNA, the CDR3 is TGTGCCAGTAGTATAGTGGTCTTTGTAGGGGAATTAGGGCGAAATGAGCAGTTCTTC. V gene TRBV19 combines with J gene TRBJ2-1, with TRBD1 as a possible D gene (5 bases). The CDR3 length is 19 residues. V shed 1 base and J shed 7 bases, with 26 bases lying between them. Germline V gives CDR1 LNHDA, CDR2 SQIVND (reference sequence).

The chain carries TRBV28 and TRBJ1-2; no definite D call. Germline loops: CDR1 MDHEN, CDR2 SYDVKM. V gave up 7 bases and J gave up 0 bases, with 15 bases separating them. CDR3 length: 15 residues. The CDR3 loop is CASKSVGFSNYGYTF. The CDR3 DNA follows: TGTGCCAGCAAGTCAGTCGGGTTTTCTAACTATGGCTACACCTTC.

This clone was seen only a few times. The V and J genes are TRBV2 and TRBJ2-7, with 7 bases matching TRBD1. In germline, CDR1 is SNHLY, CDR2 FYNNEI. The CDR3 consists of 14 residues. The trim removed 6 bases at V and 3 bases at J, leaving 8 bases unmatched. The CDR3 nucleotides are TGTGCCAGCAGCGATCCGGGACAGCTCTACGAGCAGTACTTC. It translates to CASSDPGQLYEQYF. The full variable domain, in which reference TRBV2 and TRBJ2-7 provide the parts outside the CDR3, is EPEVTQTPSHQVTQMGQEVILRCVPISNHLYFYWYRQILGQKVEFLVSFYNNEISEKSEIFDDQFSVERPDGSNFTLKIRSTKLEDSAMYFCASSDPGQLYEQYFGPGTRLTVT.

The V and J genes are TRBV5-5 and TRBJ2-1, with D possibly TRBD1 on 5 matching bases. This CDR3 is 14 amino acids long. CDR1 and CDR2 (germline): SGHKS, YYEKEE (reference sequence). Trimming removed 4 bases from V and 7 bases from J, with 15 bases in between. In DNA, the CDR3 is TGTGCCAGCAGCCCGAGTTCCTCAGGGAATGAGCAGTTCTTC. It encodes CASSPSSSGNEQFF. Based on the CDR3 plus reference TRBV5-5 and TRBJ2-1, the full variable domain is DAGVTQSPTHLIKTRGQQVTLRCSPISGHKSVSWYQQVLGQGPQFIFQYYEKEERGRGNFPDRFSARQFPNYSSELNVNALLLGDSALYLCASSPSSSGNEQFFGPGTRLTVL.

The rearrangement uses TRBV6-6 and TRBJ1-3; the D is unclear. The CDR3 length is 15 residues. Trimming shortened V by 2 bases and J by 2 bases, and 10 bases separated the two germline ends. Germline lookup yields CDR1 MNHNY and CDR2 SVGAGI (reference sequence). The CDR3 DNA sequence: TGTGCCAGCAGTTACCAGGCCGACCCTGGAAACACCATATATTTT. As protein: CASSYQADPGNTIYF.

CDR3 sequence (DNA): TGTGCCAGCAGCTTCGGACAGGGGAGGGGATCCTACGAGCAGTACTTC. The encoded protein is CASSFGQGRGSYEQYF. The chain joins TRBV7-9 to TRBJ2-5; 9 bases match TRBD1. The assigned J gene may be wrong: the sequence end matches TRBJ2-7 better. The CDR3 runs 16 residues. Per the germline V gene, CDR1 is SEHNR and CDR2 is FQNEAQ (reference sequence).

This chain links TRBV11-2 with TRBJ2-7; weak D call: TRBD1 (5 bases). CDR1 and CDR2 (germline): SGHAT, FQNNGV. The CDR3 has 14 residues. V was clipped by 3 bases and J by 3 bases, with 12 bases between them. CDR3 sequence (DNA): TGTGCCAGCAGCTTGGCAGGAAGGGGCTACGAGCAGTACTTC. Protein: CASSLAGRGYEQYF.